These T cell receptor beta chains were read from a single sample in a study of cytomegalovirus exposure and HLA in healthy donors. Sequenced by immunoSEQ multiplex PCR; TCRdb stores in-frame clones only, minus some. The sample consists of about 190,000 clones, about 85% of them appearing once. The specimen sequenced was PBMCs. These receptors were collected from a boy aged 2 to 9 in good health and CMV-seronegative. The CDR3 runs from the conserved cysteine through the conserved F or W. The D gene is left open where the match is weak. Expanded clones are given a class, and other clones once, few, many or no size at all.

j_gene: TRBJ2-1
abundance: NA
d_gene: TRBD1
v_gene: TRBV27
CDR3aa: CANRQWYRDSTLVDSYNEQFF
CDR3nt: TGTGCCAACAGACAATGGTACCGGGACAGTACCTTAGTAGACTCCTACAATGAGCAGTTCTTC

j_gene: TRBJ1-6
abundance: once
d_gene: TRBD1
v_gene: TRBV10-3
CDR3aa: CAIRDRGSKSPLHF
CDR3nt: TGTGCCATCAGGGACAGGGGTTCCAAATCACCCCTCCACTTT

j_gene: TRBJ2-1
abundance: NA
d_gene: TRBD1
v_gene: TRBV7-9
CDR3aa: CAVDFSEGAGEQFF
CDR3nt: TGTGCCGTCGACTTTTCAGAGGGGGCAGGTGAGCAGTTCTTC

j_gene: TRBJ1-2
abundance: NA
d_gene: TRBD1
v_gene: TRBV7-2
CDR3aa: CASSLRQGDYGYTF
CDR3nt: TGTGCCAGCAGCTTAAGACAGGGCGACTATGGCTACACCTTC

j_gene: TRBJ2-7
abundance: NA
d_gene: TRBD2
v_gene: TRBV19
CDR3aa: CASSGRAYEQYF
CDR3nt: TGTGCCAGTAGCGGGAGGGCCTACGAGCAGTACTTC

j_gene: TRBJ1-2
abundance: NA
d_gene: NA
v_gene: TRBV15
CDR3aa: CATSRAFQFYGYTF
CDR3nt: TGTGCCACCAGCAGAGCGTTTCAGTTCTATGGCTACACCTTC

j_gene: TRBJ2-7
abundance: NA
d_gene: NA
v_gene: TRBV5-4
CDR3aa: CASSLAQGRTYEQYF
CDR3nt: TGTGCCAGCAGCTTGGCTCAGGGCAGAACCTACGAGCAGTACTTC

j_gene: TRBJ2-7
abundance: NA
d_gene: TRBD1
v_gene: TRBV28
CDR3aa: CATRDSQSYEQYF
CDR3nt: TGTGCCACCCGGGACAGTCAATCCTACGAGCAGTACTTC

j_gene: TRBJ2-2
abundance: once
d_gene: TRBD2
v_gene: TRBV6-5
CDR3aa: CASRGGGRTGELFF
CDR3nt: TGTGCCAGCAGAGGCGGGGGGCGCACCGGGGAGCTGTTTTTT

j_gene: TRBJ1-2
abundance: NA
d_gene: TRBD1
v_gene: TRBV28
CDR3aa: CASSSGGTGGFRGYTF
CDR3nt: TGTGCCAGCAGTTCCGGAGGGACAGGGGGGTTTAGGGGCTACACCTTC

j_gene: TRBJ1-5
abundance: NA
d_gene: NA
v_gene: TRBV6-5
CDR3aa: CASKGHSINQPQHF
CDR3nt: TGTGCCAGCAAGGGACACTCTATCAATCAGCCCCAGCATTTT

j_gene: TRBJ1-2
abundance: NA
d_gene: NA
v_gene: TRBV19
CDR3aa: CATAAPGPHGYTF
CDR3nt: TGTGCCACCGCCGCCCCAGGTCCCCATGGCTACACCTTC

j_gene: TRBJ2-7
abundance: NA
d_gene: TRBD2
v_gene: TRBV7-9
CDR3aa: CASSSSGRAAYEQYF
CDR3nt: TGTGCCAGCAGCAGTAGCGGGAGGGCCGCCTACGAGCAGTACTTC

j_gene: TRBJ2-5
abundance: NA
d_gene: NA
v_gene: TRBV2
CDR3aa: CASSAIGGTETQYF
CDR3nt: TGTGCCAGCAGTGCGATAGGGGGTACCGAGACCCAGTACTTC

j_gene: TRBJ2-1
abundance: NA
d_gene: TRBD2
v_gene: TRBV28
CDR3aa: CASIQALGSGGAEQFF
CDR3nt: TGTGCCAGCATCCAAGCCCTTGGTAGCGGGGGTGCTGAGCAGTTCTTC

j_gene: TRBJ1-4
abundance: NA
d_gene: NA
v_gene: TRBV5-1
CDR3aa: CASSLITGATNEKLFF
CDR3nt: TGCGCCAGCAGCTTGATAACAGGAGCAACTAATGAAAAACTGTTTTTT

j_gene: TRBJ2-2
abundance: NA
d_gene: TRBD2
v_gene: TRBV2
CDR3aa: CASTARGGTGELFF
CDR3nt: TGTGCCAGCACGGCGCGGGGGGGCACCGGGGAGCTGTTTTTT

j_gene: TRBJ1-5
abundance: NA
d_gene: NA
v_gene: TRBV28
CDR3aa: CASSLDRVGQPQHF
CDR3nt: TGTGCCAGCAGTTTAGACAGAGTTGGTCAGCCCCAGCATTTT

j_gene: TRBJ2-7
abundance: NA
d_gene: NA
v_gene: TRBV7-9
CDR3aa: CSSSLEGTFYEQYF
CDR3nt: TGTTCCAGCAGCTTAGAAGGGACTTTCTACGAGCAGTACTTC

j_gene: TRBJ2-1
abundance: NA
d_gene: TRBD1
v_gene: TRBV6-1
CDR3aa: CASRITSGTGNEQFF
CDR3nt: TGTGCCAGCAGGATTACTTCGGGGACAGGCAATGAGCAGTTCTTC

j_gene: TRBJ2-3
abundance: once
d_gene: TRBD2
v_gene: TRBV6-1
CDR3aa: CASSEEVGRSDTQYF
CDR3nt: TGTGCCAGCAGTGAAGAGGTCGGGAGGTCAGATACGCAGTATTTT

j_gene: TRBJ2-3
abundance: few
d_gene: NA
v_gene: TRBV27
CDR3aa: CASSLSKGGTDTQYF
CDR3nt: TGTGCCAGCAGTTTATCGAAAGGGGGCACAGATACGCAGTATTTT

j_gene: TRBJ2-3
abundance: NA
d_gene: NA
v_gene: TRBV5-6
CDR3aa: CASSSPPQGPSTDTQYF
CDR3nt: TGTGCCAGCAGCTCCCCCCCACAGGGCCCTAGCACAGATACGCAGTATTTT

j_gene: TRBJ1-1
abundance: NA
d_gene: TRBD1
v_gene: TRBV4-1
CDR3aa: CASSQVTNRGGEAFF
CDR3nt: TGCGCCAGCAGCCAAGTTACGAACAGGGGTGGTGAAGCTTTCTTT

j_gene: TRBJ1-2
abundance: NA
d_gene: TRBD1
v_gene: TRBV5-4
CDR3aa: CASSLPKLGTGGDYYGYTF
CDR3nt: TGTGCCAGCAGCTTACCAAAACTAGGGACAGGGGGGGATTACTATGGCTACACCTTC

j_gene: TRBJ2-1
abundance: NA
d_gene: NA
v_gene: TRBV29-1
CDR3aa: CSVEGLALSSYNEQFF
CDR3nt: TGCAGCGTTGAAGGGCTAGCCTTGAGCTCCTACAATGAGCAGTTCTTC